The 10 T cell receptor beta chains listed next were all sequenced from one sample in a study of T cell changes during pregnancy in multiple sclerosis. This table comes from immunoSEQ multiplex PCR, and its TCRdb copy is limited to in-frame clones, with some not included. Of about 41,000 clones listed, around nine tenths are singletons. The sample was peripheral blood, taken in the first trimester of pregnancy. The receptors derive from a female donor in good health, enrolled as a control in a pregnancy study.

The chain employs TRBV7-2 and TRBJ2-3; the match to TRBD2 covers 12 bases. There are 17 residues in the CDR3. With V trimmed by 2 bases and J by 5 bases, 8 bases remained unmatched. In germline, CDR1 is SGHTA, CDR2 FQGNSA. The CDR3 reads CASSLRPGLAGLDTQYF. CDR3 sequence (DNA): TGTGCCAGCAGCTTACGACCTGGACTAGCGGGATTAGATACGCAGTATTTT.

The gene calls are TRBV6-4 and TRBJ1-5, with D possibly matching TRBD1 (6 bases). CDR1 MRHNA and CDR2 SNTAGT come from the germline V gene. This CDR3 contains 18 residues. Trimming took off 7 bases at V and 2 bases at J, with 24 bases between the two ends. This CDR3 reads CASTLGAGWGYGNQPQHF. The DNA for the CDR3 is TGTGCCAGCACCCTGGGGGCAGGCTGGGGCTATGGCAATCAGCCCCAGCATTTT.

The J gene is TRBJ2-7, the V gene TRBV11-2; 8 positions match TRBD1. CDR1 SGHAT and CDR2 FQNNGV come from the germline V gene. V lost 5 bases and J lost 0; bases outside the gene matches: 9. The CDR3 sequence is 16 residues long. The CDR3 bases are TGTGCCAGCAGCCGACAGGGGACAGCGATCTCCTACGAGCAGTACTTC. Translation: CASSRQGTAISYEQYF.

The V gene is TRBV7-9, the J gene TRBJ2-3; 13 bases are shared with TRBD2. The CDR3 extends over 17 amino acids. Germline CDR1 and CDR2: SEHNR and FQNEAQ (reference sequence). The trim removed 5 bases at V and 3 bases at J, leaving 8 bases unmatched. CDR3 DNA: TGTGCCAGCAGCGTTCGGGGACTAGCGGGGACAACAGATACGCAGTATTTT. Translating gives CASSVRGLAGTTDTQYF.

The chain combines TRBV6-5 with TRBJ2-7; D gene uncertain. V shed 2 bases and J shed 3 bases, with 8 bases lying between them. In germline, CDR1 is MNHEY, CDR2 SVGAGI. The CDR3 totals 13 residues. The CDR3 is CASSYTPSYEQYF. CDR3 DNA: TGTGCCAGCAGTTACACGCCTAGCTACGAGCAGTACTTC.

The J gene is TRBJ1-5, the V gene TRBV28; 10 bases map to TRBD1. Germline V gene sequence: CDR1 MDHEN, CDR2 SYDVKM. J lost 6 bases, V lost 6 bases, and 8 bases had no gene match. This CDR3 has 15 amino acids. CDR3 DNA: TGTGCCAGCAGCTCCGGGACAGGGGACGCTCAGCCCCAGCATTTT. Translating gives CASSSGTGDAQPQHF. Looking up the rest from reference TRBV28 and TRBJ1-5 gives the full variable domain: DVKVTQSSRYLVKRTGEKVFLECVQDMDHENMFWYRQDPGLGLRLIYFSYDVKMKEKGDIPEGYSVSREKKERFSLILESASTNQTSMYLCASSSGTGDAQPQHFGDGTRLSIL.

The V gene is TRBV27, the J gene TRBJ2-1; a possible D gene is TRBD2 (7 bases). CDR1 is MNHEY and CDR2 is SMNVEV in the germline V gene (reference sequence). Trimming shortened V by 6 bases and J by 4 bases, and 19 bases separated the two germline ends. This CDR3 spans 16 amino acids. The CDR3 region has the DNA TGTGCCAGCAGGAGTCGAACGGGGGGCTCTTACAATGAGCAGTTCTTC. Protein sequence: CASRSRTGGSYNEQFF.

This chain links TRBV4-2 with TRBJ2-1; TRBD2 aligns across 10 bases. This CDR3 is 17 amino acids long. V trimming: 1 base; J trimming: 8 bases; junction bases outside the gene matches: 11. Germline V gives CDR1 LGHNA, CDR2 YNFKEQ. Here the CDR3 DNA reads TGTGCCAGCAGCCAAGGGATTGAGCGGGGGGGCACATATGAGCAGTTCTTC. Translation gives CASSQGIERGGTYEQFF.

The chain employs TRBV5-6 and TRBJ2-7; tentative D call: TRBD1 (5 bases). V lost 4 bases to trimming and J lost 0 bases, with 11 bases between them. CDR1 and CDR2 from the germline V gene are SGHDT and YYEEEE. CDR3 size: 14 residues. CDR3 sequence (DNA): TGTGCCAGCAGCCCCCCAGGGCCCTCCTACGAGCAGTACTTC. The encoded protein is CASSPPGPSYEQYF.

The rearrangement links TRBV5-6 to TRBJ2-5; a weak D match, TRBD1 (7 bases). The CDR3 spans 14 residues. Trimming took off 0 bases at V and 6 bases at J, with 12 bases between the two ends. From germline, CDR1 is SGHDT and CDR2 YYEEEE. The CDR3 DNA follows: TGTGCCAGCAGCTTGGGTGCAGGGGGGAAGACCCAGTACTTC. Translation gives CASSLGAGGKTQYF.